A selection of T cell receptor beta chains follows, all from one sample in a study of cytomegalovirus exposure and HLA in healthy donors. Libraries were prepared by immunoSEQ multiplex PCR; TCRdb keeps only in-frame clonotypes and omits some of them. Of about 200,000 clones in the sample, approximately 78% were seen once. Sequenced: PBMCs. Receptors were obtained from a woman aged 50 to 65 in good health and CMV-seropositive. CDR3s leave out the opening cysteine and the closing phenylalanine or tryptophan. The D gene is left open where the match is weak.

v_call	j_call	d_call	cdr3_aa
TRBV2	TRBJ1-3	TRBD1	ASSVGQGLGGNTIY
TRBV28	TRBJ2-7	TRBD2	ASNLRPGTSGGPSYEQY
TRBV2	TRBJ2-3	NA	ASSEALLSSSTDTQY
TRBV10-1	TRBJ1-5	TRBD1	ASTPSGQGSGQPQH
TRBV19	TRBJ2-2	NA	ASTSGQINTGELL
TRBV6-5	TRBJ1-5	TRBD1	ASSFDRDQPQH
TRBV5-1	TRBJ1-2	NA	ASSLGGQGRSYGYT
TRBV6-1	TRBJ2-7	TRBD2	ASSYEGAGSYEQY
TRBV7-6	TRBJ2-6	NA	ASSEISGANVLT
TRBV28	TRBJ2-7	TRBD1	ASSRDRLSPYYEQY
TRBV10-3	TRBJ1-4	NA	AISELGGSGSEKLF
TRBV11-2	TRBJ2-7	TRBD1	ASSLDGTGTYEQY
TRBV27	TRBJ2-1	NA	ASSNGVGSYNEQF
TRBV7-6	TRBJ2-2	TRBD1	ASSLNRGSDTGELF